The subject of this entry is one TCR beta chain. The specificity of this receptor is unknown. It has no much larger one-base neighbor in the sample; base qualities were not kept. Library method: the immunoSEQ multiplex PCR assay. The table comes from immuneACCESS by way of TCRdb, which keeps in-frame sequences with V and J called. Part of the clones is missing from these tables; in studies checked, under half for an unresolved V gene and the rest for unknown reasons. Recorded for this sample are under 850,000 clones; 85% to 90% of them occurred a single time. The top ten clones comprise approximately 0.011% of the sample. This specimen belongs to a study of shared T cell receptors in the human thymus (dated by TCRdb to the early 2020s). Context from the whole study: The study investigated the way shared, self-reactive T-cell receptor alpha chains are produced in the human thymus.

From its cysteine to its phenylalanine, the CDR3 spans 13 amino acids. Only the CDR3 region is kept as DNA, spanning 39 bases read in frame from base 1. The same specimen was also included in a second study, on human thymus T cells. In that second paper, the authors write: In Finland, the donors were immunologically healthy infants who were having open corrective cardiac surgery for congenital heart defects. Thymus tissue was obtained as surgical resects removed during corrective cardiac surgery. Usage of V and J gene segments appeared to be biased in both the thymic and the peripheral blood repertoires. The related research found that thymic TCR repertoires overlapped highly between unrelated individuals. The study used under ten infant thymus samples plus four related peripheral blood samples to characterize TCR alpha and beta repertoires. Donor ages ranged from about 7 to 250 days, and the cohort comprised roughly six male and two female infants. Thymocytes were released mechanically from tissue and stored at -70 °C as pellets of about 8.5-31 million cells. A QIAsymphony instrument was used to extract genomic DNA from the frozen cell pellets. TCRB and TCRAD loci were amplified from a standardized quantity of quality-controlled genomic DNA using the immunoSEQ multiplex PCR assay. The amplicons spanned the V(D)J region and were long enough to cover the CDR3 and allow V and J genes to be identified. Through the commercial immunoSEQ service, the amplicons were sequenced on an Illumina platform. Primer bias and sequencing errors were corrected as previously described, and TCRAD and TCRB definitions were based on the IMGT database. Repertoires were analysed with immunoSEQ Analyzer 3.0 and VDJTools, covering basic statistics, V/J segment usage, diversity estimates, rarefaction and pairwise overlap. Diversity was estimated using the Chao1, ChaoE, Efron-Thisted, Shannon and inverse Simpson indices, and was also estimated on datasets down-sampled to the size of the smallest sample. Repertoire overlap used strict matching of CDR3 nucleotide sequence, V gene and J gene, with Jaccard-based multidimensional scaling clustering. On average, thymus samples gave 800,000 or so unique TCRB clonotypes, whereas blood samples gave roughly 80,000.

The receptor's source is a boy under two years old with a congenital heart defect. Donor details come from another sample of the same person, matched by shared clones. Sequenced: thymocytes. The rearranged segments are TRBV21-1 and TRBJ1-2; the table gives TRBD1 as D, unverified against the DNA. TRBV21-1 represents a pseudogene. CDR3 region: CASLDRGRRGYTF. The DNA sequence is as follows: TGTGCCAGCCTTGACAGGGGGCGACGAGGCTACACCTTC.